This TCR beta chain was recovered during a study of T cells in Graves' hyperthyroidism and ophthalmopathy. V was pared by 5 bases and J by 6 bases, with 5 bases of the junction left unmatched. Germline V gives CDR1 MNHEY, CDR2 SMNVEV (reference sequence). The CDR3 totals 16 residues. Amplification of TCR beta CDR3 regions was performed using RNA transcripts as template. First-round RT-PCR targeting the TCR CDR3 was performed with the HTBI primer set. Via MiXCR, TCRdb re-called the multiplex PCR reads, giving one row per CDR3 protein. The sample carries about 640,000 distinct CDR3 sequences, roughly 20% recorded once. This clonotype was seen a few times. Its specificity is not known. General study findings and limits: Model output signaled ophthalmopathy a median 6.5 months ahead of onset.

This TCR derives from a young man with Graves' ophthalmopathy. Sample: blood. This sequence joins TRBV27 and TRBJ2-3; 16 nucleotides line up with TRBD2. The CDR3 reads CASSGTSGGGGDTQYF. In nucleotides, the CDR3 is TGTGCCAGCAGTGGGACTAGCGGGGGGGGGGGGGATACGCAGTATTTT.